A single T cell receptor beta chain is shown here with its context. The CDR3 is 11 amino acids. Germline V lookup: CDR1 MDHEN, CDR2 SYDVKM. V dropped 3 bases and J dropped 3 bases, with 3 bases sitting between them. The data belong to a study of blood T cell repertoires in COVID-19. Study-wide background: The United States, Italy and Spain supplied acute and convalescent COVID-19 samples.

Only in-frame clones appear in the TCRdb table, and some are missing; sequencing was by immunoSEQ multiplex PCR. The sample holds 71,000 or so clones, around 86% seen once. The clonotype originates from a man over 45 with active COVID-19. The V and J genes are TRBV28 and TRBJ2-7; D is unresolved. Sequencing was carried out using peripheral blood. DNA of the CDR3: TGTGCCAGCAGTTTCAACTACGAGCAGTACTTC. Protein: CASSFNYEQYF. The full variable domain, with the rest looked up from reference TRBV28 and TRBJ2-7, is DVKVTQSSRYLVKRTGEKVFLECVQDMDHENMFWYRQDPGLGLRLIYFSYDVKMKEKGDIPEGYSVSREKKERFSLILESASTNQTSMYLCASSFNYEQYFGPGTRLTVT.